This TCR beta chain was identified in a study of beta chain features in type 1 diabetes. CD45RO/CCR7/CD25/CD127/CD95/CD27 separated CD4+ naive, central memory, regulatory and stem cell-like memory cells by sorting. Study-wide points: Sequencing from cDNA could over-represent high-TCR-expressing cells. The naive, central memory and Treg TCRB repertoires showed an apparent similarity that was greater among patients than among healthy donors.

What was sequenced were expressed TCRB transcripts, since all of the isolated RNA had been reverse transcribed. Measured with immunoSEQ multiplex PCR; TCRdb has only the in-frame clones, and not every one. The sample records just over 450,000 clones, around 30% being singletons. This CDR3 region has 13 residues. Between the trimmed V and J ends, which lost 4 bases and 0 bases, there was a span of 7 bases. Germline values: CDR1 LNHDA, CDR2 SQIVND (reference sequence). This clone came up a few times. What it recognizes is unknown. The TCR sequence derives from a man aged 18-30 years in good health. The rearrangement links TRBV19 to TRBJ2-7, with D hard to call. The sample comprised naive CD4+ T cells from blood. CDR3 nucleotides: TGTGCCAGTAGTAAAAGAAGCTCCTACGAGCAGTACTTC. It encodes CASSKRSSYEQYF.